This T cell receptor (beta chain) was sequenced in a study of T cell changes during pregnancy in multiple sclerosis. For this clone: Germline is not matched at one junction end, which may reflect a read error.

Data came from immunoSEQ multiplex PCR; TCRdb stores just in-frame clones and leaves some out. Of under 110,000 clones in the sample, roughly 90% were seen once. Looked up from germline, CDR1 is SGHNT and CDR2 is YYREEE (reference sequence). CDR3 length: 12 residues. The origin of this receptor is a female donor with multiple sclerosis, enrolled in a pregnancy study. The chain links TRBV5-4 to TRBJ2-5; 10 nucleotides line up with TRBD2. Material: peripheral blood, obtained after pregnancy. The CDR3 here is CATSGGAETQYF. The CDR3 DNA reads as TGTGCCACCAGCGGGGGGGCTGAGACCCAGTACTTC.